Included here is one T cell receptor (beta chain) sequence, with context. The clone's antigen remains unknown. No base-level quality is on record; no much larger clone is a single base apart. These data come from a study of shared clonotypes between healthy human individuals (dated by TCRdb to about 2020). In terms of the full investigation: The cohort included a few men and a couple of women between 18 and 49 years of age. To increase sequencing depth and limit assay-specific biases, different laboratories used diverse techniques to prepare libraries and sequence TCR repertoires. Each donor's leukapheresis produced roughly between roughly 0.94 and 9.5 billion PBMCs. To estimate repertoire size and how much clonotype sharing occurs between individuals, the study deeply sequenced the blood TCR repertoires of 4 to 6 healthy adults. For each donor, CD4 naive and CD4 memory were each run on three plates, CD8 naive on two plates, and CD8 memory on one plate.

Overall study results and their limits: Sampling was restricted to blood, and TCR repertoires in tissues likely differ from the TCR repertoires found in blood. Even with the large sequencing depth, rarefaction of the sorted-subset datasets indicated that sequencing was incomplete. Pairwise subsampling led to the expectation that sequencing depth would affect the degree of clonotype sharing among donors. Clonotypes shared by all four sorted-subset donors showed higher generation probabilities than non-shared clonotypes. When a handful of donors were compared, the shared fraction of clonotypes was about 5% for naive CD4, around 4% for naive CD8, roughly 2.5% for memory CD4, and 0.4% for memory CD8. Naive subsets generally had larger estimated clonotype richness than memory subsets did. Because the study included a small number of donors, the genetic and exposure-history diversity represented was limited.

The CDR3 numbers 15 residues from cysteine through phenylalanine. The kept DNA is CDR3 alone, 45 bases in frame from the first base. V and J are truncated by 5 bases and 6 bases respectively, leaving an intervening sequence of 16 bases. The germline V gene encodes CDR1 SEHNR and CDR2 FQNEAQ (reference sequence). CD8 naive samples consisted of CD45RO-negative cells that were positively selected for CCR7, yielding a CD45RA+CCR7+ population without TemRA cells. The donors were healthy, HIV-negative adults with no recently reported acute infections or vaccinations. Every donor was a Caucasian adult residing in Nashville, Tennessee, USA. After blood collection by leukapheresis, PBMCs were isolated using Ficoll-Histopaque density gradient centrifugation and then cryopreserved in the vapor phase of liquid nitrogen. Analytical flow cytometry was used to check the purity and quantity of every magnetically sorted T cell population. From each sorted fraction, genomic DNA was isolated and quantified by UV absorbance on a Nanodrop 2000c.

Using the deep immunoSEQ assay, multiplex PCR amplified TCR CDR3 regions from genomic DNA. Extracted genomic DNA from each cell subset was spread evenly across all wells of several immunoSEQ 96-well plates, with each plate serving as a replicate. For sorted subsets, each replicate PCR was loaded with 150 to 250 ng genomic DNA, equivalent to 30,000 to 35,000 T cell genomes. Purified libraries were measured with a Qubit 3.0 fluorometer, size-checked on a Bioanalyzer 2100, and measured again with the KAPA Library Quantification kit. Every immunoSEQ 96-well plate was sequenced on a dedicated single-read 150-cycle Illumina NextSeq 550 flow cell. The source study handled its data this way. The immunoSEQ output contained only junctional sequences without quality scores, so filtering could not match that applied to full-length reads. Sequences were annotated with PyIR, a Python wrapper for IgBLAST v1.9, and V/J genes and CDR3 were assigned using IMGT germline references. Reads were filtered out if the reads had weak V/J assignments (E-value above 1e-6), no CDR3, stop codons, out-of-frame junctions, or ambiguous translated residues. V3J clonotypes were defined as sequences sharing an identical inferred V gene, J gene, and CDR3 amino acid sequence. Percentage overlap between repertoires was calculated by dividing the number of shared unique clonotypes by the size of the smaller repertoire. Richness of each repertoire was evaluated using RTK rarefaction, the Chao1 estimator, and Recon v2.1 estimates of unobserved clonotypes. Generation probabilities for all TCRbeta clonotypes obtained by the gDNA method from a handful of donors were computed using OLGA. Sourced from immuneACCESS, this table was stored by TCRdb with only in-frame sequences that have V and J called. A share of the clones is absent; for the studies checked, an unresolved V gene accounts for under half, and the remainder has no known explanation. V and J calls and clone size are those listed in that table; D and trimming were worked out from the DNA. This sample has approximately 2,200,000 clones in its table, and about 93% of those were observed once. 1.5% to 2% of the sample goes to the ten largest clones.

Recombination joined TRBV7-9 with TRBJ2-2; the D gene lacks a confident call. Specimen: naive CD8+ T cells from PBMCs. The sample's cell subset or site label is to be understood as: CD45RA+CCR7+. The TCR sequence derives from a man between 18 and 29 years old in good health. Some clones in this sample may be carry-over from other donors' samples. The CDR3 amino acid sequence is: CASSPTLIESGELFF. The nucleotide sequence is given as TGTGCCAGCAGCCCCACGCTAATCGAGTCCGGGGAGCTGTTTTTT.